These T cell receptor beta chains were read from a single sample in a study of shared clonotypes between healthy human individuals. Method: immunoSEQ multiplex PCR; TCRdb's copy keeps in-frame clones and lacks some. The data contain roughly 2.2 million clones, approximately 93% of them singletons. The specimen was naive CD4+ T cells from PBMCs. These receptors came from a man younger than 35 in good health. Some clones in this sample may be carry-over from other donors' samples. The CDR3 runs from the conserved cysteine through the conserved F or W. Each record gives: V gene, CDR3 protein.

V: TRBV11-3
CDR3: CASSSWQGAEQYF

V: TRBV28
CDR3: CASSLIRGWQPQHF

V: TRBV30
CDR3: CAWSLPGQGFTQPQHF

V: TRBV18
CDR3: CASSPLLGDADTQYF

V: TRBV7-2
CDR3: CASSLVPAGFTGELFF

V: TRBV2
CDR3: CATRGEVNTEAFF

V: TRBV5-1
CDR3: CASSLELAGRNEQFF

V: TRBV11-1
CDR3: CASSGGTGSGYTF

V: TRBV2
CDR3: CASRRSGSRHEQYF

V: TRBV18
CDR3: CASSPGTGDTQYF

V: TRBV4-2
CDR3: CASSRSGLAGGEFSGANVLTF

V: TRBV5-1
CDR3: CASRPGTSETYEQYF

V: TRBV28
CDR3: CASSLATLGTVGNTIYF

V: TRBV11-3
CDR3: CASSLEEGDSGANVLTF

V: TRBV7-8
CDR3: CASSLGTANTGELFF

V: TRBV5-1
CDR3: CASSFGQGNEQYF

V: TRBV30
CDR3: CAWSVIGVSGNTIYF

V: TRBV7-9
CDR3: CASSLAGTTEAFF

V: TRBV7-2
CDR3: CASSREGVAGNTIYF

V: TRBV6-1
CDR3: CASRGGPEAFF

V: TRBV9
CDR3: CASSVEGGSGYEQYF

V: TRBV7-8
CDR3: CASSIRGPSLDTQYF

V: TRBV7-9
CDR3: CASSLGYGLGQPQHF

V: TRBV6-5
CDR3: CASTLGYNNEQFF

V: TRBV6-1
CDR3: CASAGQVQETQYF

V: TRBV5-1
CDR3: CASSLAPGMNTEAFF

V: TRBV9
CDR3: CASSGSNDRNNYGYTF

V: TRBV6-1
CDR3: CASSEGVSGQPQHF

V: TRBV27
CDR3: CASSASTGTRISYEQYF

V: TRBV5-7
CDR3: CASGCNCVQSRANVLTF

V: TRBV6-6
CDR3: CASSLPSLGGLTEAFF

V: TRBV19
CDR3: CASSATGTGSSYEQYF

V: TRBV25-1
CDR3: CASSSRGRNTEAFF

V: TRBV2
CDR3: CASSWGLAVEQFF

V: TRBV6-5
CDR3: CASSAGGPGANVLTF

V: TRBV7-6
CDR3: CASSLNRSEKLFF

V: TRBV9
CDR3: CASSPAGFSRLGNTIYF

V: TRBV6-6
CDR3: CASSPRGALLEKLFF

V: TRBV11-2
CDR3: CASSSGRALAKNIQYF

V: TRBV18
CDR3: CASSRTPTNEKLFF

V: TRBV14
CDR3: CASSLRRSGRARDEQFF

V: TRBV7-2
CDR3: CASSPRRAGTQPQHF

V: TRBV2
CDR3: CASSADLAGEGEQFF

V: TRBV29-1
CDR3: CSGWTGGREQYF

V: TRBV19
CDR3: CASSPGRPSGANVLTF

V: TRBV28
CDR3: CASSSIFREQYF

V: TRBV9
CDR3: CASSVDGRTNYGYTF

V: TRBV30
CDR3: CAWLGGRGYTF

V: TRBV5-4
CDR3: CASSLGPPSTDTQYF

V: TRBV6-6
CDR3: CASSYSGGWRTGELFF

V: TRBV10-3
CDR3: CAIPAGTSGRQTGELFF

V: TRBV11-3
CDR3: CASSLEGTSGRDNEQFF

V: TRBV4-3
CDR3: CASSPLAGTYNEQFF

V: TRBV11-3
CDR3: CASSLGGSDTQYF

V: TRBV7-3
CDR3: CASSPDRATEAFF

V: TRBV13
CDR3: CASSLETGGGEQYF

V: TRBV7-8
CDR3: CASSLGTEPRQYF